One sample yielded the 11 T cell receptor beta chains listed below, sequenced in a study of cytomegalovirus exposure and HLA in healthy donors. TCRdb's copy holds only in-frame clones and misses some; the assay was immunoSEQ multiplex PCR. This sample carries more than 110,000 clones, about four fifths of them seen once, and the ten largest clones take about 1.5%. Specimen: PBMCs. The receptors were sampled from a young woman in good health and CMV-seronegative.

The rearrangement joins TRBV5-5 to TRBJ1-2; 11 bases map to TRBD1. Germline assignment: CDR1 SGHKS and CDR2 YYEKEE (reference sequence). CDR3 size: 15 residues. The V gene end was trimmed by 0 bases and the J gene end by 5 bases; junction bases not matched to a gene: 3. CDR3 sequence (DNA): TGTGCCAGCAGCTTGGTTGGGACAGGGGGATATGGCTACACCTTC. It yields the protein CASSLVGTGGYGYTF.

J is TRBJ1-2 and V is TRBV6-5; 7 bases line up with TRBD1. The CDR3 consists of 13 residues. Germline V CDR1 and CDR2: MNHEY, SVGAGI. Trimming removed 6 bases from V and 2 bases from J; junction bases left unmatched: 3. The CDR3 sequence: CASSIQGNYGYTF. In DNA form, the CDR3 reads TGTGCCAGCAGCATACAGGGGAACTATGGCTACACCTTC.

The V and J genes are TRBV29-1 and TRBJ1-2, with unresolved D. This CDR3 spans 14 amino acids. V was cut by 0 bases and J by 8 bases, with 16 bases left in between. In germline, CDR1 is SQVTM, CDR2 ANQGSEA. CDR3 DNA: TGCAGCGTTGAAGATTGGACCCGGGGAGCGGGCTACACCTTC. This encodes CSVEDWTRGAGYTF.

This chain connects TRBV28 to TRBJ1-2; 9 bases are shared with TRBD1. Germline CDR1 reads MDHEN; CDR2 reads SYDVKM. The CDR3 consists of 14 residues. Trimming at V came to 6 bases and at J to 8 bases, leaving 10 bases not matched to a gene. CDR3 amino acids: CASRGRGTGKGYTF. The CDR3 DNA reads TGTGCCAGCAGGGGGCGCGGGACAGGGAAGGGCTACACCTTC.

For the CDR3, the DNA is TGTGCCAGTAGAGGCGGGGGCCTCACAGATACGCAGTATTTT. Translation: CASRGGGLTDTQYF. The chain combines TRBV19 with TRBJ2-3; D might be TRBD2 (7 bases). Trimming removed 6 bases at V and 2 bases at J, with 12 bases between. Germline-derived CDR1 and CDR2 are LNHDA and SQIVND (reference sequence). There are 14 residues in the CDR3.

The V call is TRBV10-3, the J call TRBJ2-3, with D unresolved. V was trimmed by 2 bases and J by 1 base, leaving 7 bases between them. CDR3 length: 14 amino acids. CDR1 is ENHRY, CDR2 SYGVKD, per germline. The CDR3 region is CAISESTGTDTQYF. CDR3 bases: TGTGCCATCAGTGAGAGCACAGGCACAGATACGCAGTATTTT.

V usage is TRBV4-1 and J usage is TRBJ2-1, with 10 bases identical to TRBD2. J gave up 8 bases and V 0 bases, and 10 bases lay outside the gene matches. Germline V gives CDR1 MGHRA, CDR2 YSYEKL. This CDR3 is built from 17 residues. The CDR3 nucleotides read TGCGCCAGCAGCCAAGACCAGCGGGGGGGCCGTGGGGATGAGCAGTTCTTC. It specifies CASSQDQRGGRGDEQFF.

V gene TRBV9 combines with J gene TRBJ1-2, with D unclear. CDR1 and CDR2 from the germline V gene are SGDLS and YYNGEE. V shed 2 bases and J shed 4 bases, with 15 bases lying between them. CDR3 length: 15 residues. The DNA for the CDR3 is TGTGCCAGCAGCGTCATCCCGGGCGGGTCCTATGGCTACACCTTC. This gives the protein CASSVIPGGSYGYTF.

The chain has TRBV27 and TRBJ2-7, with D possibly matching TRBD2 (6 bases). The germline V and J ends were trimmed by 4 bases and 1 base, with 11 bases remaining between them. CDR1 MNHEY and CDR2 SMNVEV come from the germline V gene (reference sequence). This CDR3 has 14 amino acids. The CDR3 region is CASSSGLLSYEQYF. The CDR3 DNA is TGTGCCAGCAGTTCGGGACTCCTGTCCTACGAGCAGTACTTC.

The chain is built from TRBV9 and TRBJ2-1; TRBD2 is a possible D gene (5 bases). CDR1 is SGDLS, CDR2 YYNGEE, per germline. This CDR3 has 16 residues. The ends were cut back, 4 bases at V and 4 bases at J, with 18 bases in the middle. The CDR3 sequence is CASSSSPDPSYNEQFF. In nucleotides, the CDR3 is TGTGCCAGCAGCTCTAGCCCAGACCCCTCATACAATGAGCAGTTCTTC.

The count of this clone is one. CDR3 sequence reads: CASSYSRGSYGYTF. DNA for the CDR3: TGTGCCAGCAGCTACTCACGGGGGAGCTATGGCTACACCTTC. The chain has TRBV5-4 and TRBJ1-2; a possible D gene is TRBD1 (5 bases). This CDR3 has 14 amino acids. V was pared by 3 bases and J by 4 bases, with 13 bases between. CDR1 and CDR2 (germline): SGHNT, YYREEE (reference sequence).